This is a list of T cell receptor beta chains from one sample in a study of cytomegalovirus exposure and HLA in healthy donors. TCRdb keeps only in-frame clones here, not all; method: immunoSEQ multiplex PCR. The sample shows approximately 120,000 clones, about nine tenths of them seen only once. Sequenced material: PBMCs. Every receptor here comes from a woman aged 18-29 years in good health and CMV-seronegative. Each CDR3 is given with its conserved first and last residue. The D gene is left open where the match is weak. Only part of the rows carry a size: once, few, many, or a class if the clone is expanded.

TGCGCCAGCAGCTCCCCCGGACAGGGGGCGAATGAGCAGTTCTTC	CASSSPGQGANEQFF	TRBJ2-1	TRBD1	TRBV5-1	NA
TGTGCCAGCAGCTTAGATGCCGGCGGGAGTTTTTACGAGCAGTACTTC	CASSLDAGGSFYEQYF	TRBJ2-7	TRBD2	TRBV7-2	NA
TGTGCCAGCAGTGCGGCCGCGGGGAGCACAGATACGCAGTATTTT	CASSAAAGSTDTQYF	TRBJ2-3	NA	TRBV6-4	many
TGTGCCAGCAGCCCCCAGGGGGCCCTCTACAATGAGCAGTTCTTC	CASSPQGALYNEQFF	TRBJ2-1	TRBD1	TRBV27	NA
TGTGCCAGCAGTTTTCTAGCGGGAGATCTCTCCTACAATGAGCAGTTCTTC	CASSFLAGDLSYNEQFF	TRBJ2-1	TRBD2	TRBV27	NA
TGTGCCAGTAGTATAGGAAGCCGGTTCCAAGAGCAGTTCTTC	CASSIGSRFQEQFF	TRBJ2-1	NA	TRBV19	NA
TGTGCCAGCAGCGAGGGGGACGGTAACTATGGCTACACCTTC	CASSEGDGNYGYTF	TRBJ1-2	NA	TRBV9	NA
TGTGCCAGCAGTGAATCGAGCGGGGGGGCCGGGGAGCAGTTCTTC	CASSESSGGAGEQFF	TRBJ2-1	TRBD2	TRBV2	once
TGTGCCAGCAGCTTAGGAGCTCAAGAGACCCAGTACTTC	CASSLGAQETQYF	TRBJ2-5	NA	TRBV7-6	NA
TGTGCCAGCAGGCCCCTACTAGCGGGAGACTACAATGAGCAGTTCTTC	CASRPLLAGDYNEQFF	TRBJ2-1	TRBD2	TRBV14	NA
TGTGCCAGCAGCGTAGGGCAGGCCGGGGAGCTGTTTTTT	CASSVGQAGELFF	TRBJ2-2	NA	TRBV9	once
TGTGCCAGCAGTTCATATAAAACAGGGAGCAATCAGCCCCAGCATTTT	CASSSYKTGSNQPQHF	TRBJ1-5	NA	TRBV27	NA
TGTGCCAGTAGTCCCACCGGGACAGGGGACGGGAATGAAAAACTGTTTTTT	CASSPTGTGDGNEKLFF	TRBJ1-4	TRBD1	TRBV19	NA
TGTGCCAGCAGTTACTCGGCCAGCTACGAGCAGTACTTC	CASSYSASYEQYF	TRBJ2-7	NA	TRBV6-5	NA
TGCGCCAGCAGCTTGTCGGCGGGGAACAATGAGCAGTTCTTC	CASSLSAGNNEQFF	TRBJ2-1	NA	TRBV5-1	NA
TGTGCCAGCAGCTTAGGGCAGGGCGGCACAGATACGCAGTATTTT	CASSLGQGGTDTQYF	TRBJ2-3	NA	TRBV7-9	few
TGTGCCAGCAGTGAAGGGCAGGAAAATTCACCCCTCCACTTT	CASSEGQENSPLHF	TRBJ1-6	NA	TRBV6-1	NA
TGTGCCAGCAGTTACTCTCAGGAGGGGAGAAACACCATATATTTT	CASSYSQEGRNTIYF	TRBJ1-3	NA	TRBV6-5	NA
TGTGCCAGCAGCTTGGGACCCGGGACTTATAACAATGAGCAGTTCTTC	CASSLGPGTYNNEQFF	TRBJ2-1	NA	TRBV5-6	once
TGTGCCAGCAGTGAGTCCACCCGGTTTAGCTCCTACGAGCAGTACTTC	CASSESTRFSSYEQYF	TRBJ2-7	NA	TRBV6-4	NA
TGTGCCAGCAGTGGACTGGACTCAGCCTACGAGCAGTACTTC	CASSGLDSAYEQYF	TRBJ2-7	NA	TRBV25-1	once
TGTGCCAGCAGTTTAGGACGACAGGGACCCTACGAGCAGTACTTC	CASSLGRQGPYEQYF	TRBJ2-7	TRBD1	TRBV27	NA
TGCGCCAGCAGGTCAGGGTTTGGCAATCAGCCCCAGCATTTT	CASRSGFGNQPQHF	TRBJ1-5	NA	TRBV10-2	NA
TGTGCCTGGAGCCGCCGGGACAGGGAAGTGTACGAGCAGTACTTC	CAWSRRDREVYEQYF	TRBJ2-7	TRBD1	TRBV30	NA
TGTGCCAGCAGCCCGAGGCAAGGGACTAGCACAGATACGCAGTATTTT	CASSPRQGTSTDTQYF	TRBJ2-3	NA	TRBV4-2	NA
TGTGCCAGCAGCCCTCCCCGGGGAAACACCATATATTTT	CASSPPRGNTIYF	TRBJ1-3	NA	TRBV4-2	few
TGTGCCACCAGCACTGAGCGGGGGGCCACAGATACGCAGTATTTT	CATSTERGATDTQYF	TRBJ2-3	TRBD2	TRBV15	few
TGTGCAAGTCGCCAACGAGGCTCCCGGGACAGGACGAAGAGGAGCTACACCTTC	CASRQRGSRDRTKRSYTF	TRBJ1-2	NA	TRBV12-2	few
TGTGCCTGGAGTGCCCCGCCGGGGACAGAGTCAGATACGCAGTATTTT	CAWSAPPGTESDTQYF	TRBJ2-3	TRBD1	TRBV30	NA
TGTGCCTACCAAGGACTAGCGGGGGGCTACGGCTCCTACGAGCAGTACTTC	CAYQGLAGGYGSYEQYF	TRBJ2-7	TRBD2	TRBV30	NA
TGCGCCAGCAGCCAAGAAGGGCAGGGAGGCTACGAGCAGTACTTC	CASSQEGQGGYEQYF	TRBJ2-7	NA	TRBV4-3	NA
TGTGCAATGACAGGCTCAGATAACTATGGCTACACCTTC	CAMTGSDNYGYTF	TRBJ1-2	NA	TRBV12-2	NA
TGTGCCATCAGTGAGTCACAGGGGGTCACCTACGAGCAGTACTTC	CAISESQGVTYEQYF	TRBJ2-7	TRBD1	TRBV10-3	NA
TGTGCCAGCAGCTCCCCGAGCACAGATACGCAGTATTTT	CASSSPSTDTQYF	TRBJ2-3	NA	TRBV5-4	NA
TGTGCCAGCAGTGAGAAGGAAGGGACAGGGCATAATGAGCAGTTCTTC	CASSEKEGTGHNEQFF	TRBJ2-1	TRBD1	TRBV6-4	NA
TGTGCCAGCAGCTTAGCGGGACACTACGAGCAGTACTTC	CASSLAGHYEQYF	TRBJ2-7	NA	TRBV11-2	NA
TGTGCCAGCAGAAAGAGCTACAGGGCTAACTATGGCTACACCTTC	CASRKSYRANYGYTF	TRBJ1-2	NA	TRBV28	few
TGTGCCAGCAGCGGGACAGGGCACGGAAACACCATATATTTT	CASSGTGHGNTIYF	TRBJ1-3	TRBD1	TRBV9	NA
TGTGCCAGCACGGGCGGGGGGGCCTATGGTGAGCAGTTCTTC	CASTGGGAYGEQFF	TRBJ2-1	TRBD2	TRBV9	NA
TGCGCCAGCAGCCGACCATCTATCCTAGCGGGAGGTCACGAGCAGTACTTC	CASSRPSILAGGHEQYF	TRBJ2-7	TRBD2	TRBV5-1	NA
TGTGCCAGCTCCCCAAAGACAGGGCTCCCGCCCCTCCACTTT	CASSPKTGLPPLHF	TRBJ1-6	TRBD1	TRBV18	once
TGTGCCAGCAGTTCCGCCGGGACAGAAAACATTCAGTACTTC	CASSSAGTENIQYF	TRBJ2-4	TRBD1	TRBV6-6	NA
TGTGCCAGCAGCCCCACGGGGGGCACTGAAGCTTTCTTT	CASSPTGGTEAFF	TRBJ1-1	NA	TRBV11-2	NA
TGTGCCAGCAGCGGCGGGAACCCCTACAATGAGCAGTTCTTC	CASSGGNPYNEQFF	TRBJ2-1	NA	TRBV9	NA
TGTGCCAGCGCTCCGGGACAGGGGGGCTATGGCTACACCTTC	CASAPGQGGYGYTF	TRBJ1-2	TRBD1	TRBV9	NA
TGTGCCAGCAGTGCCTCAGCGGGGACAGATACGCAGTATTTT	CASSASAGTDTQYF	TRBJ2-3	TRBD2	TRBV6-4	NA
TGTGCCAGCAGCTTAGGAGTACCTAACAATGAGCAGTTCTTC	CASSLGVPNNEQFF	TRBJ2-1	NA	TRBV7-9	NA
TGCGCCAGCCGACTCTTACAGGGGGGAGTGGGGGAAGCTTTCTTT	CASRLLQGGVGEAFF	TRBJ1-1	TRBD1	TRBV5-1	few
TGTGCCAGCAGTGCCGGGGGGTTGCATCAGCCCCAGCATTTT	CASSAGGLHQPQHF	TRBJ1-5	NA	TRBV6-5	few
TGTGCCGGACAGGGGTATCGGACTGAAGCTTTCTTT	CAGQGYRTEAFF	TRBJ1-1	TRBD1	TRBV6-1	NA
TGTGCCAGCAGCCCCCGCGGGGAGGTTAGAAGATTAATAGCTTTCTTT	CASSPRGEVRRLIAFF	TRBJ1-1	NA	TRBV5-4	NA
TGTGCCAGCAGCCCTACAGGGGATGCTGAAGCTTTCTTT	CASSPTGDAEAFF	TRBJ1-1	TRBD1	TRBV7-3	NA
TGTGCCAGCAGTGCGAGCGGGACATATAACACTGAAGCTTTCTTT	CASSASGTYNTEAFF	TRBJ1-1	NA	TRBV25-1	NA